Shown below are 5 T cell receptor beta chains from a single sample sequenced in a study of blood T cells in healthy people across ages. Using a J-beta primer mix together with a sample-barcoded 5' primer, a second PCR was run for about 7 to 12 cycles. A single record per CDR3 protein comes from TCRdb applying MiXCR to the 5' RACE reads. The repertoire holds hundreds of thousands of distinct CDR3 sequences, with approximately 52% as singletons. Sequenced input: blood. The source is a woman of 80 years or more in good health.

The V gene is TRBV10-3, the J gene TRBJ1-2, with unresolved D. V lost 2 bases and J lost 8, with 12 bases in between. CDR3 length: 13 residues. Germline V gene lookup returns CDR1 ENHRY and CDR2 SYGVKD. The CDR3 bases are TGTGCCATCAGTGAGAACCCCCTATGGGGCTACACCTTC. It specifies CAISENPLWGYTF.

V usage is TRBV12-3 or TRBV12-4 and J usage is TRBJ2-5; D remains ambiguous. The CDR3 sequence is 12 residues long. Trimming left V 4 bases short and J 5 bases short, with 8 bases between. DNA for the CDR3: TGTGCCAGCAGTTGGTCACGGGAGACCCAGTACTTC. Translating gives CASSWSRETQYF.

The J gene is TRBJ2-4, the V gene TRBV6-6, with D possibly matching TRBD1 (5 bases). Germline V gene sequence: CDR1 MNHNY, CDR2 SVGAGI (reference sequence). V lost 6 bases to trimming and J lost 1 base, with 10 bases between them. The CDR3 spans 14 residues. The CDR3 loop reads CASSSHRAKNIQYF. CDR3 nucleotides: TGTGCCAGCAGCTCACACAGGGCCAAAAACATTCAGTACTTC.

This sequence joins TRBV6-6 and TRBJ1-5, with D perhaps TRBD1 (6 bases). The CDR3 consists of 15 residues. Germline V gene sequence: CDR1 MNHNY, CDR2 SVGAGI (reference sequence). The ends were cut back, 6 bases at V and 1 base at J, with 13 bases in the middle. CDR3 protein: CASSPHDRSNQPQHF. The CDR3 DNA reads as TGTGCCAGCAGCCCTCACGACAGGAGCAATCAGCCCCAGCATTTT.

This chain uses TRBV6-2 or TRBV6-3 with TRBJ2-2; perhaps TRBD1 as D (6 bases). The CDR3 length is 14 residues. The germline V gene has CDR1 MNHEY and CDR2 SVGEGT. V shed 7 bases and J shed 6 bases, with 15 bases lying between them. CDR3 residues: CASTVPQGPGELFF. The CDR3, as DNA: TGTGCCAGCACCGTTCCCCAGGGGCCCGGGGAGCTGTTTTTT.